These 3 T cell receptor beta chains originate from one sample sequenced in a study of blood T cells in healthy people across ages. Then a second PCR, running roughly 7 to 11 cycles, was carried out with a sample-barcoded 5' primer and a J-beta primer mix. A single record per CDR3 protein comes from TCRdb applying MiXCR to the 5' RACE reads. The sample includes approximately 1,700,000 distinct CDR3 sequences, around 40% seen only once; the top ten take 23%. The sequenced sample consisted of blood. These TCRs come from a human donor in good health.

This clonotype has a handful of counts. The rearrangement joins TRBV9 to TRBJ1-2; TRBD1 matches 8 bases. The germline V gene has CDR1 SGDLS and CDR2 YYNGEE. After removal of 5 bases from V and 4 bases from J, the junction contained 7 bases not matched to a gene. CDR3 size: 14 residues. The CDR3 nucleotides are TGTGCCAGCAGTCCTAGCACAGGGGGCTATGGCTACACCTTC. The encoded protein is CASSPSTGGYGYTF.

The chain employs TRBV4-2 and TRBJ2-7; 10 positions match TRBD2. With V trimmed by 3 bases and J by 4 bases, 6 bases remained unmatched. The germline V gene has CDR1 LGHNA and CDR2 YNFKEQ. The CDR3 is 15 amino acids. The chain's CDR3 is CASSQSGGVIYEQYF. The CDR3 DNA sequence: TGTGCCAGCAGCCAGAGCGGGGGGGTAATATACGAGCAGTACTTC.

The CDR3 nucleotides are TGCAGTGTCACACGGGTCACGTCACCCAATAACTATGGCTACACCTTC. Its translation is CSVTRVTSPNNYGYTF. The chain recombines TRBV20-1 with TRBJ1-2; unclear D gene. V lost 7 bases to trimming and J lost 1 base, with 22 bases between them. The CDR3 has 16 residues. From germline, CDR1 is DFQATT and CDR2 SNEGSKA (reference sequence).